This T cell receptor (beta chain) was identified during a study of T cell responses to AZD1222 COVID-19 vaccine. Per germline, CDR1 MNHEY and CDR2 SVGAGI. The CDR3 consists of 12 residues. Deletions cut 7 bases from V and 7 bases from J, with 12 bases between. Regarding the study as a whole: Within unmutated variant regions lay the reported targets of nearly half of spike-specific TCRs. Repertoire samples came only from after the peak T cell response. The study found Spike-specific TCR breadth and depth rose after two AZD1222 doses. At study baseline, merely six AZD1222 recipients were seropositive.

About this clone: Its antigen is unidentified.

Produced via immunoSEQ multiplex PCR; TCRdb's table is partial and in-frame only. The sample has 200,000 to 250,000 clones, less than 95% seen once. The rearrangement uses TRBV6-5 and TRBJ2-3; D is tentatively TRBD1 or TRBD2 (5 bases each). This material consisted of peripheral blood, taken 28 days after the second dose of the MenACWY control vaccine. This clonotype was sampled from an adult who received the MenACWY meningococcal vaccine as a control. Here the CDR3 reads CASNRDGYTQYF. The DNA of the CDR3 is TGTGCCAGCAATCGGGACGGATATACGCAGTATTTT.